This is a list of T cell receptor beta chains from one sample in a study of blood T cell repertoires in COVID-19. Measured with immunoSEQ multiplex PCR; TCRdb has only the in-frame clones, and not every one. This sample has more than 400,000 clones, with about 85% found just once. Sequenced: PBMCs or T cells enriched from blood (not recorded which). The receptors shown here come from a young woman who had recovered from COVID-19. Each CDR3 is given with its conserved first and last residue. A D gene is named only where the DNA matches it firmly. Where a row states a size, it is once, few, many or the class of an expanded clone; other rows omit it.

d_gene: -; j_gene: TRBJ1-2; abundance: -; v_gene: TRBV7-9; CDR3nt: TGTGCCAGCAGCCCGTATGAGGACTATGGCTACACCTTC; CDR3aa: CASSPYEDYGYTF
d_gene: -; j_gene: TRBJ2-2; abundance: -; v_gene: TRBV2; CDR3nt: TGTGCCAGCAGTGAGTTTCCAGCGTCCACCGGGGAGCTGTTTTTT; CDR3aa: CASSEFPASTGELFF
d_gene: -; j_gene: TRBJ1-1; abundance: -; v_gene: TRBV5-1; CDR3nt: TGCGCCAGCAGCTCAAATCCAAACAGGGAAGGGTTGAACACTGAAGCTTTCTTT; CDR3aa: CASSSNPNREGLNTEAFF
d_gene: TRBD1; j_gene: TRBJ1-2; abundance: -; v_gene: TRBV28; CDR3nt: TGTGCCAGCAGTTCCCGTACACGGGACAGGGTTAAAAACTATGGCTACACCTTC; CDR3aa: CASSSRTRDRVKNYGYTF
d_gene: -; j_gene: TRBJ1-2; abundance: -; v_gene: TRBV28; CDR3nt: TGTGCCAGCACCGTACAGGACTATGGCTACACCTTC; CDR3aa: CASTVQDYGYTF
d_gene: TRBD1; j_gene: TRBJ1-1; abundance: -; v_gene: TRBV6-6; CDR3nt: TGTGCCACCATGGGACAGTTTACGAACACTGAAGCTTTCTTT; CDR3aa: CATMGQFTNTEAFF
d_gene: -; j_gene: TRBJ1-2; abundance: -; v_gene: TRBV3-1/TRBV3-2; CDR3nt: TGTGCCAGCAGCCAAATCGGCCAGGGACATAACTATGGCTACACCTTC; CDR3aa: CASSQIGQGHNYGYTF
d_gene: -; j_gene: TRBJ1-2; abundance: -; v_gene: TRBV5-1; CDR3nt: TGCGCCAGCAGCTTGATTTTACAGGCCGACTATGGCTACACCTTC; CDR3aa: CASSLILQADYGYTF
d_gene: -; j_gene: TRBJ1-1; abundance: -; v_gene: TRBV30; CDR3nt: TGTGCCTGGAGTGTAATCAATCTCAGGGGAACTGAAGCTTTCTTT; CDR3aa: CAWSVINLRGTEAFF
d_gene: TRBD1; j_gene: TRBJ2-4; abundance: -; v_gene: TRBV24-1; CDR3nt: TGTGCCACCAGTGATCCTCTCTCTTTTCACCGGGACAGGGGGGGAATAGCCAAAAACATTCAGTACTTC; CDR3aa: CATSDPLSFHRDRGGIAKNIQYF
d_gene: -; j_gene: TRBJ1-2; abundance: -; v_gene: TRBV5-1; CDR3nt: TGCGCCAGCAGCTTGGCGGAGGGATCCTATGGCTACACCTTC; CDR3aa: CASSLAEGSYGYTF
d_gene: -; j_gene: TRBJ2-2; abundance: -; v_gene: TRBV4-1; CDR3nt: TGCGCCAGCAGCCAAGATAGGGGGGGGGAGCTGTTTTTT; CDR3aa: CASSQDRGGELFF
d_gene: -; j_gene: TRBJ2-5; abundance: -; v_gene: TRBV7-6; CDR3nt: TGTGCCAGCAGCCAAGACTCAGGGTTCCAAGAGACCCAGTACTTC; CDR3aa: CASSQDSGFQETQYF
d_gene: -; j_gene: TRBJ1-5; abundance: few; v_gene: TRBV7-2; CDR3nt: TGTGCCAGCAGCTTCGGACATACAAGCAATCAGCCCCAGCATTTT; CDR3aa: CASSFGHTSNQPQHF
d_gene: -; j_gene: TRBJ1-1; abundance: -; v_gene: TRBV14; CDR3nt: TGTGCCAGCAGACGGGTAGGGGAACGGCCAGCTTTCTTT; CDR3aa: CASRRVGERPAFF
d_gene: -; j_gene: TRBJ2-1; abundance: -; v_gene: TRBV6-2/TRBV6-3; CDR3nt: TGTGCCAGCAGTTACCGGGGGGCCGCTTACAATGAGCAGTTCTTC; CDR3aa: CASSYRGAAYNEQFF
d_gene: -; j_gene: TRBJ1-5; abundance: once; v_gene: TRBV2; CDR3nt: TGTGCCAGCAGTTTACAGGGCAATCAGCCCCAGCATTTT; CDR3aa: CASSLQGNQPQHF
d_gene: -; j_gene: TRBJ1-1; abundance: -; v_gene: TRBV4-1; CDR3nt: TGCGCCAGCAGCCAAGATGGACCTTCCGGGACATTGAACACTGAAGCTTTCTTT; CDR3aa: CASSQDGPSGTLNTEAFF
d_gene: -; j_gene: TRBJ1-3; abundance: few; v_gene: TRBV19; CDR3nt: TGTGCCAGTAGTACCGACGGGGAGTCTCCTGCCTTGGGAAACACCATATATTTT; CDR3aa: CASSTDGESPALGNTIYF
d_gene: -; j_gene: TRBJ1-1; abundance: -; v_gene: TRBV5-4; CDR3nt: TGTGCCAGCAGCTCCCCAGGCCGGAACACTGAAGCTTTCTTT; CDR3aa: CASSSPGRNTEAFF
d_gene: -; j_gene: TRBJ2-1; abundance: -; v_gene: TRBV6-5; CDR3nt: TGTGCCAGCAGCCCGGACTCGTCGACCTACAATGAGCAGTTCTTC; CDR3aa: CASSPDSSTYNEQFF
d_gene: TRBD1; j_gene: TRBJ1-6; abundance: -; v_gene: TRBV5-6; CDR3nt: TGTGCCAGCAGCTTCGACAGGGGAAGTGTCGGTTCACCCCTCCACTTT; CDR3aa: CASSFDRGSVGSPLHF
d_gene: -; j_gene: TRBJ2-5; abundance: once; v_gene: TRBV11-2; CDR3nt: TGTGCCAGCAGGGTGGGGGGGCTGGAGACCCAGTACTTC; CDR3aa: CASRVGGLETQYF
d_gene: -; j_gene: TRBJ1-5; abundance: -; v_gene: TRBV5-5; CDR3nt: TGTGCCAGCAGCTTGGTCCTAATGGGAGGCGGTCAGCCCCAGCATTTT; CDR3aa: CASSLVLMGGGQPQHF
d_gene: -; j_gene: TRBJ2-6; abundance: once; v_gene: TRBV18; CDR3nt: TGTGCCAGCTCACCAGACAGAACTGGGGCCAACGTCCTGACTTTC; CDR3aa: CASSPDRTGANVLTF
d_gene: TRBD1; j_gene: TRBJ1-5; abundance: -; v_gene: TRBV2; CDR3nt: TGTGCCAGCACCCTGACAGGGGGCCATCAGCCCCAGCATTTT; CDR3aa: CASTLTGGHQPQHF
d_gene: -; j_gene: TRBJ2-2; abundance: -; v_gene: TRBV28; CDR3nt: TGTGCCAGCAACTCCGGGACCGGGGAGCTGTTTTTT; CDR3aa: CASNSGTGELFF
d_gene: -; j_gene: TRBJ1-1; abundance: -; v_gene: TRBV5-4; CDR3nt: TGTGCCAGCAGCTTGGCGGGGACTGCGGGGAACACTGAAGCTTTCTTT; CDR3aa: CASSLAGTAGNTEAFF
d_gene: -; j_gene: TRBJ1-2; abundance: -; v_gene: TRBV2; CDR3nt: TGTGCCTCCCAGGACAAAACAGGACGCTATTCCTATGGCTACACCTTC; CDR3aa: CASQDKTGRYSYGYTF
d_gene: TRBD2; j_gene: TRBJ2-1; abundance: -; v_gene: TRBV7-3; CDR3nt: TGTGCCAGCAGCCTTTCCGGGGGGGCGAATGAGCAGTTCTTC; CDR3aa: CASSLSGGANEQFF
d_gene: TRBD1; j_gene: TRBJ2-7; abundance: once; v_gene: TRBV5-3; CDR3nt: TGTGCCAGAAGCTTGGTTCAACAGGGGCTGAAAAATTACGAGCAGTACTTC; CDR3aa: CARSLVQQGLKNYEQYF
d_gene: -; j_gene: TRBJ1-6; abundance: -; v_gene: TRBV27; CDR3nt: TGTGCCAGCAGTTCTCCCAACCCGGGGGATGGGTCACCCCTCCACTTT; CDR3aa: CASSSPNPGDGSPLHF
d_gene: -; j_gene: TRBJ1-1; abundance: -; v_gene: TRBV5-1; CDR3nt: TGCGCCAGCAGCTTGGCCGGACAAATGAACACTGAAGCTTTCTTT; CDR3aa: CASSLAGQMNTEAFF
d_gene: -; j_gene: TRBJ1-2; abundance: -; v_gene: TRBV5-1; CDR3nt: TGCGCCAGCAGCTTGGACAGGTTGGGCTATGGCTACACCTTC; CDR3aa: CASSLDRLGYGYTF